The sequence of this T cell receptor (beta chain) was determined in a study of T cells in women clearing cervical HPV infection (dated by TCRdb to 2016 to 2019). General notes on the study: The cases were some 26 women with histologically confirmed HPV16-related CIN3 or worse, and 2 of those women had invasive cancers. For cases, the median interval between lesion detection and blood sampling was more than 130 days, with an interquartile range of roughly 80 to 200 days. Cases had a median age of roughly 35 years compared with 38 to 40 for controls, and baseline characteristics showed no significant differences between the groups. Since only a few of the women had HLA typing available, the possibility that HLA type was acting as a confounder could not be ruled out. The parent cohort enrolled about 9,700 women aged 18 or older in Guanacaste, Costa Rica, in about 1992 to 1994 and followed the women for seven years. The controls were around 26 women whose single incident HPV16 infection cleared within 12 months with no development of precancer or cancer. Blood from cases was drawn at the visit where the lesion was first identified, while blood from controls was drawn once the infection was no longer detected. This exploratory proof-of-principle case-control study, nested within the Guanacaste HPV Natural History Study in Costa Rica, compared TCR repertoires among women with different cervical HPV16 outcomes. Five blinded duplicates per group were added as quality controls, giving about 60 samples: 50 or so participants and 10 replicates. Cases and controls were matched on year of sample collection and on age within five years. The full study reports these points: Because of the cross-sectional design, the study could not determine whether the associations came before infection or resulted from infection, and neither effector/memory subsets nor HPV-specific T cells were isolated. Lower TRBV6-7 relative abundance was observed in cases than in controls (about 0.099% versus 0.17%; Bonferroni P = 0.0008). Because the number of T cells per sample was unknown, the richness differences could reflect varying T-cell content rather than repertoire biology. Random forest classifiers that combined richness and V gene abundances separated cases from controls with an estimated AUC of 0.8 to 0.9. CIN3+ cases had significantly higher TCR repertoire richness than controls across sequencing depths, but evenness did not differ between the groups.

Worth noting for this clone: This receptor's antigen is unknown. The read terminates 3 residues before the CDR3 end, so the remaining end is supplied by the germline J gene.

Every participant had a single incident cervical HPV16 infection, and women with prevalent HPV16 infections were excluded. Cervical HPV DNA was detected by MY09/MY11 PCR, and genotyping was performed by dot-blot hybridization. Under 19 mL of heparinized blood were centrifuged, and the buffy coat was aliquoted, frozen at -30°C, then stored at -80°C. QIAGEN kits were used to extract genomic DNA from buffy coat specimens. TCR beta CDR3 regions were amplified by multiplex PCR from an average of about 1,100 ng genomic DNA per sample using the immunoSEQ assay. Primer bias was corrected in the assay by using a complete synthetic TCR repertoire to establish an amplification baseline. The amplicons were sequenced using the Illumina platform. In the paper's pipeline: Error correction of the sequences involved clustering with frequency ratios plus a modified nearest-neighbor algorithm, after which the sequences were analyzed in the immunoSEQ Analyzer using IMGT gene definitions. At each rarefaction depth, TCR richness and evenness were averaged across 20 rarefaction repeats, and samples with fewer sequences than that depth were excluded. Wilcoxon rank sum tests with FDR correction were used to compare relative abundances of V, D and J genes between the groups. Blinded duplicates gave an intraclass correlation of more than 90% for TCR richness and an average of approximately 83% across 66 gene segments. TCRdb limited this immuneACCESS table to in-frame rearrangements with V and J called. A share of clones is missing; checked studies link under half to unresolved V genes, and the rest is unexplained. V and J calls and clone size come straight from that table; D and trimming were deduced from the DNA. The sample has some 37,000 clones on record. In total, the top ten clones hold approximately 1.5% of the sample.

Clipping removes 5 bases from V and 4 bases from J, with 6 as the unmatched junction base count. The germline V gene yields SQVTM for CDR1 and ANQGSEA for CDR2. Inclusive of the bounding cysteine and phenylalanine, the CDR3 is 14 residues long. Shown are 33 bases from within the CDR3, in frame from base 1. This receptor chain uses TRBV29-1 and TRBJ2-1, with 9 central nucleotides matching TRBD1. The sequenced material came from blood buffy coat. The receptor was derived from a woman between 18 and 75 years old with a cervical HPV16 infection that either progressed to CIN3+ or cleared (not recorded which). Incomplete CDR3 DNA: TGCAGCGTTCTAGGAGACAGGGGGTACAATGAG. Its protein product is CSVLGDRGYNE. The whole CDR3 is CSVLGDRGYNEQFF.